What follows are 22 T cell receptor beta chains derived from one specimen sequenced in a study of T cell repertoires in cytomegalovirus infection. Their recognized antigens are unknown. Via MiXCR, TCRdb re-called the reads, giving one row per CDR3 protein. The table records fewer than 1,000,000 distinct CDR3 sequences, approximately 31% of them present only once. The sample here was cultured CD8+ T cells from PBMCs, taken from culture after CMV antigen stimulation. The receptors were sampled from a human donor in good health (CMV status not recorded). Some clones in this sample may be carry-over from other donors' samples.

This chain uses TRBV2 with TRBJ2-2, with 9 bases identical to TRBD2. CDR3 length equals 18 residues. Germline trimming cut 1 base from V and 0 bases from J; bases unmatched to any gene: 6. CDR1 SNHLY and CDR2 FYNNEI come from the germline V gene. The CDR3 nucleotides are TGTGCCAGCAGTGAAGGGGCTAGCGGGGATGCGAACACCGGGGAGCTGTTTTTT. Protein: CASSEGASGDANTGELFF. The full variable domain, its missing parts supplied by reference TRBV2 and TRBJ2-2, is EPEVTQTPSHQVTQMGQEVILRCVPISNHLYFYWYRQILGQKVEFLVSFYNNEISEKSEIFDDQFSVERPDGSNFTLKIRSTKLEDSAMYFCASSEGASGDANTGELFFGEGSRLTVL.

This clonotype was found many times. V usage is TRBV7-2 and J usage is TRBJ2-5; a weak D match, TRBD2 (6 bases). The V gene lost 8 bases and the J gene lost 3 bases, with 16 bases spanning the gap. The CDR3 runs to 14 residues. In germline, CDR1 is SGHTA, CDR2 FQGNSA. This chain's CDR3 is CASPLATLKETQYF. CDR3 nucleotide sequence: TGTGCCAGCCCTCTAGCGACCCTAAAAGAGACCCAGTACTTC.

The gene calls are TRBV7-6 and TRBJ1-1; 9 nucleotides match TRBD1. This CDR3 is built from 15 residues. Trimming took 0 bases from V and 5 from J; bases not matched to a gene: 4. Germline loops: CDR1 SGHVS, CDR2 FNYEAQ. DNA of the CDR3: TGTGCCAGCAGCTTAGCGGGGGACAGGGTTACTGAAGCTTTCTTT. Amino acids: CASSLAGDRVTEAFF.

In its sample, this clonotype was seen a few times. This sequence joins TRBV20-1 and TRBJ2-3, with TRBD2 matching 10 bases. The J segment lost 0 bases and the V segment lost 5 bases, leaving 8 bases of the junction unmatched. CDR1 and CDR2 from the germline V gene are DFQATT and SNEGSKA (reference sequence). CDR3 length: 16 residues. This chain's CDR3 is CSASGLAAPSTDTQYF. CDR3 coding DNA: TGCAGTGCTTCAGGACTAGCGGCACCTAGCACAGATACGCAGTATTTT.

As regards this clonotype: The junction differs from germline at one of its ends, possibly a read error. The CDR3 region is CANSYSIRGGYNEQFF. CDR3 nucleotide sequence: TGTGCCAACAGTTACTCGATTCGGGGTGGCTACAATGAGCAGTTCTTC. V and J are TRBV6-5 and TRBJ2-1; weak D call: TRBD2 (5 bases). There are 16 residues in the CDR3. CDR1 is MNHEY, CDR2 SVGAGI, per germline.

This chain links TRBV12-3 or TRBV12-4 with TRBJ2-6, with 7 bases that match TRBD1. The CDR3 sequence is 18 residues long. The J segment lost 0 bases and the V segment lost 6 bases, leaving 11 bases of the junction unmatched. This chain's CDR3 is CASSPTTGSVSGANVLTF. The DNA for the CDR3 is TGTGCCAGCAGCCCCACGACAGGGAGTGTCTCTGGGGCCAACGTCCTGACTTTC.

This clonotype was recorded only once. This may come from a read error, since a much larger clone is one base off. CDR3 nucleotides: TGTGCTAGCAGCTTAAGCGAAAGAAGGGGAGAGACCCAGTACTTC. This encodes CASSLSERRGETQYF. This chain links TRBV7-6 with TRBJ2-5; D might be TRBD1 (5 bases). CDR1 and CDR2 from the germline V gene are SGHVS and FNYEAQ. The CDR3 loop spans 15 amino acids.

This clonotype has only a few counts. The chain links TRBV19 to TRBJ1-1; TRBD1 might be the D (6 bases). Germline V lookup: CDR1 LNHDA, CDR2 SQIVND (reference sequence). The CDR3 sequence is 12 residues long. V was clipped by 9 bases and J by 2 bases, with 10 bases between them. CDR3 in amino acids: CASVQGNTEAFF. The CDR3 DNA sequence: TGTGCCAGCGTACAGGGTAACACTGAAGCTTTCTTT.

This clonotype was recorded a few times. The CDR3, as DNA: TGTGCCGCCGGACAGTGGGCAGATACGCAGTATTTT. Translated, it gives CAAGQWADTQYF. V is TRBV2 and J is TRBJ2-3; D may be TRBD1 (6 bases). CDR1 and CDR2 (germline): SNHLY, FYNNEI. The V gene lost 11 bases and the J gene lost 4 bases, with 13 bases spanning the gap. This CDR3 is built from 12 residues.

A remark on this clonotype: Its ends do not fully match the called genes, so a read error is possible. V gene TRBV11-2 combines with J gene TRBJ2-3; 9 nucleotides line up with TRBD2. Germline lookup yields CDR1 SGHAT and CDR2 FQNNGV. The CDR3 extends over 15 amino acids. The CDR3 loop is CANSLGGGATDTQYF. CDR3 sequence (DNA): TGTGCCAACAGCTTAGGCGGGGGGGCAACAGATACGCAGTATTTT. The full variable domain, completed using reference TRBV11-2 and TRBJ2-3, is EAGVAQSPRYKIIEKRQSVAFWCNPISGHATLYWYQQILGQGPKLLIQFQNNGVVDDSQLPKDRFSAERLKGVDSTLKIQPAKLEDSAVYLCANSLGGGATDTQYFGPGTRLTVL.

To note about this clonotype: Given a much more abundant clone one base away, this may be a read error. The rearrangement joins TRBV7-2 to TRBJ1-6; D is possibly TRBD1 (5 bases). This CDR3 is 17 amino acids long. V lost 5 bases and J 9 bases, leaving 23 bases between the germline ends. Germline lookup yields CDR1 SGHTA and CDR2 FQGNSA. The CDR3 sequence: CASSQWVREGITSPLHF. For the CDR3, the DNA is TGTGCCAGCAGCCAATGGGTCAGGGAAGGTATCACTTCACCCCTCCACTTT.

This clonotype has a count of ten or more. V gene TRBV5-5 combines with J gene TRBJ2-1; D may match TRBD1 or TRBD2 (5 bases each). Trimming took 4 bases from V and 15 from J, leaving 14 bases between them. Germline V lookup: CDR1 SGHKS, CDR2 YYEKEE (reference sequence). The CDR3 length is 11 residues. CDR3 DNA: TGTGCCAGCAGCGTCCGGGACCAATCGTTCTTC. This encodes CASSVRDQSFF. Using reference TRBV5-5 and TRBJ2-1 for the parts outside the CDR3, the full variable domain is DAGVTQSPTHLIKTRGQQVTLRCSPISGHKSVSWYQQVLGQGPQFIFQYYEKEERGRGNFPDRFSARQFPNYSSELNVNALLLGDSALYLCASSVRDQSFFGPGTRLTVL.

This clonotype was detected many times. Written as DNA, the CDR3 is TGTGCCAGCAGTTACGAACAGCCGTACGAGCAGTACTTC. It is translated as CASSYEQPYEQYF. This rearrangement joins TRBV6-6 to TRBJ2-7; no firm D call. Germline CDR1 reads MNHNY; CDR2 reads SVGAGI (reference sequence). V lost 2 bases, J lost 4 bases, and 9 bases lay in between. CDR3 length equals 13 residues.

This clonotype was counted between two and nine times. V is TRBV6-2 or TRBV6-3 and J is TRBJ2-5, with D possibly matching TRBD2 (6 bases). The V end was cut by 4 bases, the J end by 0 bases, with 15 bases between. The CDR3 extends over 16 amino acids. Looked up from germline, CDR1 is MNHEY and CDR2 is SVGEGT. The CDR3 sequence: CASSSWGLPNQETQYF. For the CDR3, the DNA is TGTGCCAGCAGTTCCTGGGGACTGCCAAACCAAGAGACCCAGTACTTC.

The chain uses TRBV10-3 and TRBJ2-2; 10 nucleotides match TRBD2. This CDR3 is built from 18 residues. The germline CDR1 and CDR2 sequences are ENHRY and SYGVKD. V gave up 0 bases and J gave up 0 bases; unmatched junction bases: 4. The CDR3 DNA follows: TGTGCCATCAGTGAGTCTGGTAGCGGGGGGACGAACACCGGGGAGCTGTTTTTT. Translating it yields CAISESGSGGTNTGELFF.

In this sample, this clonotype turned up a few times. Here the CDR3 reads CASSLGRAPPKNIQYF. The CDR3 DNA sequence: TGTGCCAGCAGCTTAGGCCGGGCGCCCCCCAAAAACATTCAGTACTTC. The chain couples TRBV7-9 to TRBJ2-4; D unresolved. The V gene lost 1 base and the J gene lost 2 bases, with 12 bases spanning the gap. Germline assignment: CDR1 SEHNR and CDR2 FQNEAQ (reference sequence). CDR3 length: 16 amino acids.

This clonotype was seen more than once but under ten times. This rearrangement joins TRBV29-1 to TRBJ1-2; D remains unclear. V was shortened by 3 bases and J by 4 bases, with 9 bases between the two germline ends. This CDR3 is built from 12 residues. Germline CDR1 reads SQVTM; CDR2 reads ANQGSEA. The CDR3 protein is CSVDEGPYGYTF. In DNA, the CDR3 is TGCAGCGTTGATGAGGGCCCCTATGGCTACACCTTC.

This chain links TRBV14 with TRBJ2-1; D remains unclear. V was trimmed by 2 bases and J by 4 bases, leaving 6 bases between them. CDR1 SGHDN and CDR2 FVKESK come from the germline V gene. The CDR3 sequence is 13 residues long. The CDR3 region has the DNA TGTGCCAGCAGCCAAACGCAATACAATGAGCAGTTCTTC. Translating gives CASSQTQYNEQFF.

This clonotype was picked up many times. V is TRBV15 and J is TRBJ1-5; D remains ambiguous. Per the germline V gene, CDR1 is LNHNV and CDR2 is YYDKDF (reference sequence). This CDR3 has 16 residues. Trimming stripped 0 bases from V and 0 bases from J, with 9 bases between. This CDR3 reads CATSRDQPISNQPQHF. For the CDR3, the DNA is TGTGCCACCAGCAGAGATCAACCCATTAGCAATCAGCCCCAGCATTTT.

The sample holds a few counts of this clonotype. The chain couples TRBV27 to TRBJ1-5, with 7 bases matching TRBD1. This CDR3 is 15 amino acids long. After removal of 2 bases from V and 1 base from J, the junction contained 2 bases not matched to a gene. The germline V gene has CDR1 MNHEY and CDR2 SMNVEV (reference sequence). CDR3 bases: TGTGCCAGCAGTTTAAGGGGACAGAGCAATCAGCCCCAGCATTTT. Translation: CASSLRGQSNQPQHF.

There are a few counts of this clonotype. The DNA for the CDR3 is TGTGCCAGCAGCTTAGTAGATCCAGACAGGACGTGGGGGACAGATACGCAGTATTTT. It encodes CASSLVDPDRTWGTDTQYF. The genes are TRBV13 and TRBJ2-3, with D possibly TRBD1 on 6 matching bases. The V and J ends lost 1 base and 3 bases respectively, with 23 bases between them. CDR1 and CDR2 from the germline V gene are PRHDT and FYEKMQ (reference sequence). The CDR3 length is 19 residues. Full variable domain (rest looked up from reference TRBV13 and TRBJ2-3): AAGVIQSPRHLIKEKRETATLKCYPIPRHDTVYWYQQGPGQDPQFLISFYEKMQSDKGSIPDRFSAQQFSDYHSELNMSSLELGDSALYFCASSLVDPDRTWGTDTQYFGPGTRLTVL.

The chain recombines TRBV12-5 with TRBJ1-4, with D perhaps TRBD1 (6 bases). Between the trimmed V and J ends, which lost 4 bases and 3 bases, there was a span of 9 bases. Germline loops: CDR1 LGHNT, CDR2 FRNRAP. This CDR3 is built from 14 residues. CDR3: CASGWGAPNEKLFF. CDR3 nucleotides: TGTGCTAGTGGTTGGGGGGCGCCTAATGAAAAACTGTTTTTT.